The 2 T cell receptor beta chains in this list originate from one sample, sequenced in a study of OX40 agonist ivuxolimab in advanced cancers. Library preparation used the immunoSEQ multiplex PCR assay. TCRdb took this table from immuneACCESS and kept in-frame rearrangements with V and J called. Such tables lack part of the clones; where checked against another copy, unresolved V genes explain under half of the gap, and the rest is unexplained. Within this sample are roughly 80,000 clones, with approximately 85% of them counted one time only. The ten largest clones take up approximately 2.2% of the sample. The source material was CD4+ or CD8+ T cells sorted from blood, sampled in a trial of the OX40 agonist ivuxolimab. These receptors were obtained from an adult with an advanced solid tumor such as melanoma, head and neck, liver or kidney cancer.

The chain recombines TRBV18 with TRBJ2-2, with a possible D match to TRBD1 (6 bases). CDR1 and CDR2 (germline): KGHSH, LQKENI. This CDR3 region has 15 residues. The V and J ends lost 1 base and 0 bases respectively, with 6 bases between them. CDR3 DNA sequence: TGTGCCAGCTCACCACAGGGGGCGAACACCGGGGAGCTGTTTTTT. Residues: CASSPQGANTGELFF.

The rearrangement uses TRBV7-7 and TRBJ2-1; D is uncertain. In germline, CDR1 is SSHAT, CDR2 FNYEAQ (reference sequence). The CDR3 loop spans 13 amino acids. V shed 1 base and J shed 2 bases, with 3 bases lying between them. CDR3 loop: CASSLGPYNEQFF. The CDR3 coding sequence is TGTGCCAGCAGCTTAGGGCCCTACAATGAGCAGTTCTTC.